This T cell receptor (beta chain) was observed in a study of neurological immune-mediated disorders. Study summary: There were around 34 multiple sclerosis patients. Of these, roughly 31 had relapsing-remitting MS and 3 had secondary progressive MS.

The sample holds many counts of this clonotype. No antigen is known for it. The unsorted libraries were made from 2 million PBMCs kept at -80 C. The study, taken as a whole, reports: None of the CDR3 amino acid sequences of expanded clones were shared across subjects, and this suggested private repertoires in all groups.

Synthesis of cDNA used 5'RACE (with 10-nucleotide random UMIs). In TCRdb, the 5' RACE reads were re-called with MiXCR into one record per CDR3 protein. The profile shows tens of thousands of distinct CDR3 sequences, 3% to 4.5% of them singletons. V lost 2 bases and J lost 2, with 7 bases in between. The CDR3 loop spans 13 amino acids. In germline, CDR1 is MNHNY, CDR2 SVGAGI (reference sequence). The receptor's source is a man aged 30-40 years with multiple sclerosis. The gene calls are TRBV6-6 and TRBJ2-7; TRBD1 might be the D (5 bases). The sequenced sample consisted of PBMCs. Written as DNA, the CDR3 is TGTGCCAGCAGTTACGCAGGGACCTACGAGCAGTACTTC. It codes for CASSYAGTYEQYF.